These 7 T cell receptor beta chains share one sample of origin, sequenced in a study of control samples from healthy donors and cancer patients. Generated by immunoSEQ multiplex PCR, the TCRdb table keeps only in-frame clones and is missing some. The profile shows more than 20,000 clones, more than 75% of them singletons. The sample comprised PBMCs. The receptors were sampled from a man aged 50-59 years with lung cancer.

This clone was picked up one time. The V gene is TRBV14, the J gene TRBJ2-5; D may match TRBD1 or TRBD2 (5 bases each). Germline-derived CDR1 and CDR2 are SGHDN and FVKESK. The V end was cut by 1 base, the J end by 5 bases, with 14 bases between. This CDR3 has 15 residues. The CDR3 loop reads CASSQGGTEKETQYF. The DNA of the CDR3 is TGTGCCAGCAGCCAAGGAGGGACCGAGAAGGAGACCCAGTACTTC.

The chain joins TRBV20-1 to TRBJ2-7; D may be TRBD2 (5 bases). V dropped 3 bases and J dropped 5 bases, with 14 bases sitting between them. Germline assignment: CDR1 DFQATT and CDR2 SNEGSKA (reference sequence). This CDR3 contains 13 residues. CDR3 loop: CSASLRVNHEQYF. The CDR3 nucleotides read TGCAGTGCTAGTTTGCGGGTAAACCACGAGCAGTACTTC.

The gene calls are TRBV7-2 and TRBJ2-1; D possibly matches TRBD1 or TRBD2 (5 bases each). CDR1 is SGHTA and CDR2 is FQGNSA in the germline V gene. Trimming stripped 1 base from V and 2 bases from J, with 12 bases between. The CDR3 contains 16 residues. The CDR3 protein is CASSLVGGGTYNEQFF. The CDR3 region has the DNA TGTGCCAGCAGCTTAGTTGGTGGGGGAACCTACAATGAGCAGTTCTTC.

This chain joins TRBV6-2 or TRBV6-3 and TRBJ2-6; no clear D. The CDR3 covers 19 residues. Trimming took 5 bases from V and 5 from J, leaving 25 bases between them. Per the germline V gene, CDR1 is MNHEY and CDR2 is SVGEGT. The CDR3 is CASSAGFCIDKSRANVLTF. For the CDR3, the DNA is TGTGCCAGCAGTGCCGGGTTCTGCATCGACAAAAGTCGGGCCAACGTCCTGACTTTC.

The chain is built from TRBV25-1 and TRBJ1-2, with 9 positions matching TRBD1. From germline, CDR1 is MGHDK and CDR2 SYGVNS. With 4 bases clipped from V and 2 bases from J, the junction kept 2 bases outside the gene matches. The CDR3 length is 14 residues. The CDR3 DNA reads as TGTGCCAGCAGTGGGGGACAGGGCAACTATGGCTACACCTTC. Translating gives CASSGGQGNYGYTF.

This clone was recorded only once. In nucleotides, the CDR3 is TGTGCCAGCAGCCCTCTAGGGGGCGCGGGGGAGACCCAGTACTTC. This translates into CASSPLGGAGETQYF. The V and J genes are TRBV5-6 and TRBJ2-5; weak D call: TRBD1 (7 bases). The CDR3 totals 15 residues. Per germline, CDR1 SGHDT and CDR2 YYEEEE. V was trimmed by 4 bases and J by 5 bases, leaving 18 bases between them.

V is TRBV2 and J is TRBJ2-1; D call uncertain. CDR1 and CDR2 from the germline V gene are SNHLY and FYNNEI. There are 15 residues in the CDR3. V was shortened by 1 base and J by 5 bases, with 12 bases between the two germline ends. The CDR3: CASSEELAVNNEQFF. In nucleotides, the CDR3 is TGTGCCAGCAGTGAAGAGTTGGCGGTCAACAATGAGCAGTTCTTC.